This entry lists 12 T cell receptor beta chains sequenced from one sample in a study of identical twins. In TCRdb, the 5' RACE reads were re-called with MiXCR into one record per CDR3 protein. The sample holds 200,000 to 250,000 distinct CDR3 sequences, 5.5% to 8% seen once. This same sample was also taken into another study, of yellow fever vaccine responses in identical twins.

Input material: memory (CD45RO+) T cells sorted from blood. These receptors came from a woman under 30 in good health.

This clonotype appeared a few times. The chain links TRBV20-1 to TRBJ1-3; TRBD1 might be the D (5 bases). Trimming pared 5 bases from V and 0 bases from J, leaving 8 bases between. This CDR3 contains 13 residues. Per the germline V gene, CDR1 is DFQATT and CDR2 is SNEGSKA (reference sequence). CDR3 residues: CSAPTDSGNTIYF. The CDR3, as DNA: TGCAGTGCTCCGACAGACTCTGGAAACACCATATATTTT.

This clonotype appeared a few times. The rearrangement joins TRBV20-1 to TRBJ2-3, with 10 bases identical to TRBD2. CDR1 and CDR2 (germline): DFQATT, SNEGSKA (reference sequence). With V trimmed by 1 base and J by 5 bases, 9 bases remained unmatched. The CDR3 totals 16 residues. CDR3 in amino acids: CSARVPLAGEEDTQYF. CDR3 bases: TGCAGTGCTAGAGTCCCCCTAGCGGGGGAGGAAGATACGCAGTATTTT.

The chain has TRBV5-1 and TRBJ2-1, with D perhaps matching TRBD1 (6 bases). V was pared by 1 base and J by 7 bases, with 15 bases between. CDR3 length: 15 amino acids. Germline V gene sequence: CDR1 SGHRS, CDR2 YFSETQ. CDR3 in DNA: TGCGCCAGCAGCTTGCAGGCAGGGGTGGGAAATGAGCAGTTCTTC. It yields the protein CASSLQAGVGNEQFF.

This clonotype was recorded many times. The chain carries TRBV28 and TRBJ2-1; D is unresolved. The CDR3 is made up of 15 amino acids. V was cut by 4 bases and J by 3 bases, with 13 bases left in between. The germline CDR1 and CDR2 sequences are MDHEN and SYDVKM. This chain's CDR3 is CASSYQKHLYNEQFF. For the CDR3, the DNA is TGTGCCAGCAGTTACCAGAAGCACCTCTACAATGAGCAGTTCTTC.

The chain uses TRBV28 and TRBJ2-3; D assignment may be TRBD1 or TRBD2 (7 bases each). This CDR3 has 14 residues. CDR1 is MDHEN and CDR2 is SYDVKM in the germline V gene. Trimming removed 7 bases from V and 8 bases from J, with 19 bases in between. CDR3: CASTPRGTATTQYF. The CDR3 DNA is TGTGCCAGCACCCCGCGGGGGACAGCGACTACGCAGTATTTT.

The chain carries TRBV7-8 and TRBJ2-6; 7 bases fit TRBD2. Per the germline V gene, CDR1 is SGHVS and CDR2 is FQNEAQ. CDR3 length: 18 residues. V gave up 4 bases and J gave up 0 bases; unmatched junction bases: 9. The CDR3 bases are TGTGCCAGCAGCTGGACGGCTAGCGGATACTCTGGGGCCAACGTCCTGACTTTC. This sequence encodes CASSWTASGYSGANVLTF.

This chain uses TRBV5-6 with TRBJ2-1; no firm D call. From germline, CDR1 is SGHDT and CDR2 YYEEEE. The CDR3 sequence is 15 residues long. V gave up 2 bases and J gave up 4 bases, with 13 bases separating them. The CDR3 spells CASSFYTTRYNEQFF. The DNA of the CDR3 is TGTGCCAGCAGCTTCTACACGACCCGGTACAATGAGCAGTTCTTC.

This clonotype appeared many times. The J gene is TRBJ2-5, the V gene TRBV7-6, with D possibly being TRBD1 or TRBD2 (6 bases each). Trimming took 0 bases from V and 2 from J, leaving 13 bases between them. Looked up from germline, CDR1 is SGHVS and CDR2 is FNYEAQ. The CDR3 extends over 16 amino acids. As DNA, the CDR3 is TGTGCCAGCAGCTTAGCAGGGGGGACAACACAAGAGACCCAGTACTTC. Translation: CASSLAGGTTQETQYF.

This clonotype was observed at least ten times. This sequence joins TRBV7-2 and TRBJ2-1, with D unresolved. The germline V gene encodes CDR1 SGHTA and CDR2 FQGNSA. The CDR3 has 11 amino acids. V lost 5 bases to trimming and J lost 8 bases, with 7 bases between them. DNA for the CDR3: TGTGCCAGCAGCCAGTCGTATGAGCAGTTCTTC. It codes for CASSQSYEQFF.

V gene TRBV20-1 combines with J gene TRBJ1-6; the D gene is possibly TRBD1 (5 bases). Germline CDR1 reads DFQATT; CDR2 reads SNEGSKA (reference sequence). This CDR3 comprises 13 residues. V dropped 5 bases and J dropped 8 bases, with 13 bases sitting between them. The CDR3 spells CSAGRTGDSPLHF. In DNA, the CDR3 is TGCAGTGCTGGACGGACGGGGGATTCACCCCTCCACTTT.

This clonotype turned up a few times. The gene calls are TRBV15 and TRBJ2-7; D is possibly TRBD1 or TRBD2 (5 bases each). In germline, CDR1 is LNHNV, CDR2 YYDKDF (reference sequence). Trimming pared 4 bases from V and 3 bases from J, leaving 22 bases between. This CDR3 has 17 residues. The DNA of the CDR3 is TGTGCCACCAGCAAACATCTGGACCTTGGGACCGACTACGAGCAGTACTTC. Its protein product is CATSKHLDLGTDYEQYF.

This clonotype was observed at least ten times. This chain links TRBV5-1 with TRBJ2-5; no clear D gene. CDR1 SGHRS and CDR2 YFSETQ come from the germline V gene. The CDR3 is made up of 14 amino acids. Trimming removed 6 bases at V and 3 bases at J, with 15 bases between. CDR3 amino acids: CASTSGRSEETQYF. CDR3 nucleotide sequence: TGCGCCAGCACCTCCGGACGGAGTGAAGAGACCCAGTACTTC.